This is a list of T cell receptor beta chains from one sample in a study of blood T cell repertoires in COVID-19. The repertoire was sequenced with immunoSEQ multiplex PCR; TCRdb's copy has only in-frame clones and lacks some. The table lists some 73,000 clones, roughly 85% of them singletons. The sequenced sample consisted of peripheral blood. These receptors all come from a woman aged 80 or over with active or convalescent COVID-19. The CDR3 runs from the conserved cysteine through the conserved F or W. D genes are given only for firm matches. The size of a clone is reported for some rows only, either as once, few or many, or as a class for expanded clones.

J gene | V gene | D gene | clone size | CDR3 protein | CDR3 DNA
TRBJ2-3 | TRBV5-4 | TRBD2 | - | CASSLGGVFTDTQYF | TGTGCCAGCAGCCTGGGGGGGGTGTTCACAGATACGCAGTATTTT
TRBJ2-2 | TRBV3-1/TRBV3-2 | TRBD1 | - | CASSQGQPTGELFF | TGTGCCAGCAGCCAGGGACAGCCGACCGGGGAGCTGTTTTTT
TRBJ2-3 | TRBV6-5 | TRBD2 | - | CASSYERGIDTQYF | TGTGCCAGCAGTTACGAGCGGGGGATAGATACGCAGTATTTT
TRBJ2-2 | TRBV7-8 | - | - | CASSLDWGGELFF | TGTGCCAGCAGCCTGGACTGGGGCGGGGAGCTGTTTTTT
TRBJ2-4 | TRBV19 | TRBD2 | - | CAMRESLAKNIQYF | TGTGCCATGCGGGAGTCCCTAGCCAAAAACATTCAGTACTTC
TRBJ1-1 | TRBV12-5 | TRBD1 | - | CASGLVNGQVAFF | TGTGCTAGTGGTTTGGTGAATGGACAGGTGGCTTTCTTT
TRBJ2-3 | TRBV27 | - | once | CASSWARGTDTQYF | TGTGCCAGCAGTTGGGCCCGGGGGACAGATACGCAGTATTTT
TRBJ1-4 | TRBV25-1 | TRBD1 | - | CASSETGGGFEKLFF | TGTGCCAGCAGTGAGACAGGGGGAGGGTTCGAAAAACTGTTTTTT
TRBJ1-1 | TRBV18 | - | few | CASSNFLNTEAFF | TGTGCCAGCTCAAACTTTCTGAACACTGAAGCTTTCTTT
TRBJ2-3 | TRBV7-2 | - | - | CASSLEGRGPTDTQYF | TGTGCCAGCAGCTTAGAGGGCAGGGGCCCCACAGATACGCAGTATTTT
TRBJ2-1 | TRBV11-1 | TRBD2 | - | CASSPTGTSTYNEQFF | TGTGCCAGCAGCCCCACCGGGACTAGTACCTACAATGAGCAGTTCTTC
TRBJ1-6 | TRBV6-6 | - | - | CASSRQDRQLDYNSPLHF | TGTGCCAGCAGTCGACAGGACAGACAACTTGACTATAATTCACCCCTCCACTTT
TRBJ2-1 | TRBV6-1 | - | few | CASSEGAYPLNEQFF | TGTGCCAGCAGTGAGGGGGCATACCCCCTCAATGAGCAGTTCTTC
TRBJ2-7 | TRBV7-9 | - | - | CASSPYGALYEQYF | TGTGCCAGCAGCCCCTACGGAGCACTCTACGAGCAGTACTTC
TRBJ2-3 | TRBV6-5 | - | - | CAGTGQQGTDTQYF | TGTGCCGGAACCGGACAGCAGGGAACAGATACGCAGTATTTT
TRBJ1-6 | TRBV6-5 | TRBD1 | once | CASSYAGTGHSPLHF | TGTGCCAGCAGTTACGCCGGGACAGGGCACTCACCCCTCCACTTT
TRBJ1-2 | TRBV20-1 | - | once | CSASGQPYGYTF | TGCAGTGCTAGTGGACAGCCCTATGGCTACACCTTC
TRBJ1-4 | TRBV6-5 | - | - | CASRGEDKGQEKLFF | TGTGCCAGCCGCGGAGAGGACAAGGGGCAGGAAAAACTGTTTTTT
TRBJ2-5 | TRBV7-2 | - | - | CASSVDSVQETQYF | TGTGCCAGCAGCGTTGACAGCGTCCAAGAGACCCAGTACTTC
TRBJ1-3 | TRBV15 | TRBD1 | - | CATSRVSGRGSTAGNTIYF | TGTGCCACCAGCAGAGTTTCGGGCAGGGGGTCAACGGCTGGAAACACCATATATTTT
TRBJ1-1 | TRBV11-3 | TRBD1 | - | CASSPGQGDTEAFF | TGTGCCAGCAGCCCAGGACAGGGTGACACTGAAGCTTTCTTT
TRBJ2-7 | TRBV19 | - | - | CASSPPAGNSYEQYF | TGTGCCAGTAGCCCCCCGGCAGGGAACTCCTACGAGCAGTACTTC